The entry below describes one TCR beta chain. The sample belongs to a study of blood T cell repertoires in COVID-19. Study details: Italy, Spain and the United States were the sources of the convalescent and acute COVID-19 samples.

Only in-frame clones appear in the TCRdb table, and some are missing; sequencing was by immunoSEQ multiplex PCR. This sample has around 33,000 clones, with 90% found just once. Germline V lookup: CDR1 SGHRS, CDR2 YFSETQ. The J segment lost 10 bases and the V segment lost 0 bases, leaving 6 bases of the junction unmatched. The CDR3 spans 14 residues. The sequence derives from an elderly man with acute or convalescent COVID-19. The sample taken for sequencing was peripheral blood. V and J are TRBV5-1 and TRBJ2-1, with 8 bases lining up with TRBD1. The CDR3 DNA follows: TGCGCCAGCAGCTTGGGGGTGACAGGGGACGAGCAGTTCTTC. Its translation: CASSLGVTGDEQFF.